The 18 T cell receptor beta chains below were found in one sample sequenced in a study of cytomegalovirus exposure and HLA in healthy donors. The PCR was carried out with 60 Vbeta primers and 13 Jbeta primers. Repertoires were generated with immunoSEQ multiplex PCR, while TCRdb's copy carries only in-frame clones and drops some. The table shows about 180,000 clones, with roughly 77% occurring only once. The sample was PBMCs. The receptors stem from a woman aged 45-59 years in good health and CMV-seropositive.

V and J are TRBV6-5 and TRBJ1-1; no clear D. Germline V lookup: CDR1 MNHEY, CDR2 SVGAGI. Deletions cut 0 bases from V and 9 bases from J, with 14 bases between. This CDR3 is 14 amino acids long. The CDR3 loop reads CASSYSAEGRKAFF. In nucleotides, the CDR3 is TGTGCCAGCAGTTACTCAGCGGAGGGCCGCAAAGCTTTCTTT.

CDR3 nucleotides: TGTGCCAGCAGCCAAGAGGGGACAGGGGGCGGCGAGCAGTACTTC. Residues: CASSQEGTGGGEQYF. The gene calls are TRBV14 and TRBJ2-7; 12 bases agree with TRBD1. CDR3 length: 15 residues. The germline V gene has CDR1 SGHDN and CDR2 FVKESK. Trimming took 0 bases from V and 6 from J; bases not matched to a gene: 3.

The rearrangement uses TRBV7-2 and TRBJ2-7; D perhaps matches TRBD2 (6 bases). Germline-derived CDR1 and CDR2 are SGHTA and FQGNSA. This CDR3 region has 13 residues. V lost 1 base and J lost 6, with 10 bases in between. CDR3 DNA: TGTGCCAGCAGCTTAGGGCTAGCGCTCGAGCAGTACTTC. Its translation is CASSLGLALEQYF.

This clone was observed a few times. The rearrangement uses TRBV2 and TRBJ1-2; 8 nucleotides align to TRBD1. Germline CDR1 is SNHLY and CDR2 is FYNNEI. J lost 2 bases, V lost 8 bases, and 4 bases had no gene match. The CDR3 runs to 13 residues. CDR3 coding DNA: TGTGCCAGCCCGGGACAGGTCAACTATGGCTACACCTTC. It codes for CASPGQVNYGYTF.

This clone was observed a single time. This chain joins TRBV6-4 and TRBJ2-2, with unresolved D. V was cut by 0 bases and J by 2 bases, with 13 bases left in between. The CDR3 loop spans 17 amino acids. CDR1 and CDR2 from the germline V gene are MRHNA and SNTAGT. CDR3 protein: CASSDSKNSGNTGELFF. DNA of the CDR3: TGTGCCAGCAGTGACTCGAAAAACTCAGGAAACACCGGGGAGCTGTTTTTT.

V and J are TRBV9 and TRBJ2-5, with 14 bases that match TRBD2. Unmatched junction bases numbered 8, after V lost 4 bases and J lost 3 bases. This CDR3 spans 17 amino acids. Germline V CDR1 and CDR2: SGDLS, YYNGEE. CDR3 residues: CASSLTPGLAGEETQYF. As DNA, the CDR3 is TGTGCCAGCAGCCTGACACCGGGACTAGCGGGGGAAGAGACCCAGTACTTC.

The rearrangement uses TRBV6-5 and TRBJ2-7; 7 positions match TRBD1. Germline V CDR1 and CDR2: MNHEY, SVGAGI. CDR3 length equals 14 residues. Germline trimming cut 2 bases from V and 5 bases from J; bases unmatched to any gene: 6. The CDR3 reads CASSYRQGVHEQYF. The CDR3 DNA reads as TGTGCCAGCAGTTACCGACAGGGAGTCCACGAGCAGTACTTC.

This clone was picked up one time. The rearrangement uses TRBV7-2 and TRBJ2-1; 7 positions match TRBD2. Germline V gene data show CDR1 as SGHTA and CDR2 as FQGNSA. The CDR3 contains 15 residues. The ends lost 7 bases at V and 3 bases at J; junction bases unmatched: 9. CDR3 sequence (DNA): TGTGCCAGCAACTACGGCGCTAGCGGCTACAATGAGCAGTTCTTC. This codes for CASNYGASGYNEQFF.

This clone was detected only a few times. The chain joins TRBV5-5 to TRBJ1-3, with 10 nucleotides matching TRBD1. This CDR3 has 17 amino acids. Germline-derived CDR1 and CDR2 are SGHKS and YYEKEE (reference sequence). J gave up 3 bases and V 0 bases, and 6 bases lay outside the gene matches. CDR3 DNA sequence: TGTGCCAGCAGCTTGGCCCGACAGGGGGCCGGTGGAAACACCATATATTTT. Translating gives CASSLARQGAGGNTIYF.

The rearrangement uses TRBV15 and TRBJ1-4; D remains unclear. CDR1 and CDR2 from the germline V gene are LNHNV and YYDKDF (reference sequence). V lost 1 base, J lost 1 base, and 7 bases lay in between. The CDR3 is 15 residues long. CDR3 in DNA: TGTGCCACCAGCAGAGTTGGAGGAACTAATGAAAAACTGTTTTTT. This codes for CATSRVGGTNEKLFF.

This chain uses TRBV6-5 with TRBJ2-1, with 9 positions matching TRBD1. The CDR3 runs to 14 residues. Germline V gene data show CDR1 as MNHEY and CDR2 as SVGAGI. J gave up 3 bases and V 5 bases, and 2 bases lay outside the gene matches. CDR3: CASSRQGVYNEQFF. The DNA for the CDR3 is TGTGCCAGCAGTAGACAGGGGGTCTACAATGAGCAGTTCTTC.

CDR3 nucleotide sequence: TGCGCCAGTATGGATGGCAGGGCCGGCACAGATACGCAGTATTTT. Translation: CASMDGRAGTDTQYF. The rearrangement uses TRBV5-1 and TRBJ2-3, with D possibly being TRBD1 (5 bases). The germline V gene encodes CDR1 SGHRS and CDR2 YFSETQ. The CDR3 loop spans 15 amino acids. The ends were cut back, 8 bases at V and 1 base at J, with 17 bases in the middle.

V usage is TRBV11-3 and J usage is TRBJ2-5; possible D gene TRBD1, 6 bases. This CDR3 comprises 14 residues. The germline CDR1 and CDR2 sequences are SGHNT and YENEEA. Trimming shortened V by 5 bases and J by 2 bases, and 12 bases separated the two germline ends. The CDR3, as DNA: TGTGCCAGCAGCCTCAACAGGGAACAAGAGACCCAGTACTTC. Amino acid sequence: CASSLNREQETQYF.

The chain links TRBV11-2 to TRBJ2-5; tentative D call: TRBD1 (7 bases). The CDR3 is made up of 15 amino acids. Germline V gene lookup returns CDR1 SGHAT and CDR2 FQNNGV. V was cut by 4 bases and J by 5 bases, with 17 bases left in between. The CDR3 region is CASSSRDRLLETQYF. The CDR3 DNA is TGTGCCAGCAGCTCGCGGGACAGACTGTTGGAGACCCAGTACTTC.

In its sample, this clone was seen a few times. V usage is TRBV27 and J usage is TRBJ2-7; 8 positions match TRBD1. Per the germline V gene, CDR1 is MNHEY and CDR2 is SMNVEV (reference sequence). CDR3 length equals 15 residues. V shed 3 bases and J 3 bases; nucleotides not matched to a gene: 7. The CDR3 coding sequence is TGTGCCAGCAGTTTCCGGGACAGGATCTTCTACGAGCAGTACTTC. It specifies CASSFRDRIFYEQYF.

The chain recombines TRBV4-2 with TRBJ1-1; TRBD1 might be the D (6 bases). V lost 7 bases to trimming and J lost 8 bases, with 17 bases between them. Per germline, CDR1 LGHNA and CDR2 YNFKEQ. The CDR3 runs 13 residues. The CDR3 protein is CASNEQKGTEAFF. CDR3 nucleotide sequence: TGTGCCAGCAACGAACAGAAAGGGACAGAAGCTTTCTTT.

This rearrangement joins TRBV7-6 to TRBJ1-5; possible D gene TRBD1, 6 bases. Looked up from germline, CDR1 is SGHVS and CDR2 is FNYEAQ. CDR3 length equals 18 residues. Trimming stripped 0 bases from V and 3 bases from J, with 18 bases between. This CDR3 is CASSLAPPQGTLNQPQHF. CDR3 sequence (DNA): TGTGCCAGCAGCTTAGCCCCCCCACAGGGCACCCTCAATCAGCCCCAGCATTTT.

The rearrangement links TRBV10-3 to TRBJ2-7, with no clear D. Trimming pared 3 bases from V and 2 bases from J, leaving 8 bases between. This CDR3 region has 13 residues. Germline values: CDR1 ENHRY, CDR2 SYGVKD. CDR3 in DNA: TGTGCCATCAGTGATTACCCGGCCTACGAGCAGTACTTC. Translation gives CAISDYPAYEQYF.